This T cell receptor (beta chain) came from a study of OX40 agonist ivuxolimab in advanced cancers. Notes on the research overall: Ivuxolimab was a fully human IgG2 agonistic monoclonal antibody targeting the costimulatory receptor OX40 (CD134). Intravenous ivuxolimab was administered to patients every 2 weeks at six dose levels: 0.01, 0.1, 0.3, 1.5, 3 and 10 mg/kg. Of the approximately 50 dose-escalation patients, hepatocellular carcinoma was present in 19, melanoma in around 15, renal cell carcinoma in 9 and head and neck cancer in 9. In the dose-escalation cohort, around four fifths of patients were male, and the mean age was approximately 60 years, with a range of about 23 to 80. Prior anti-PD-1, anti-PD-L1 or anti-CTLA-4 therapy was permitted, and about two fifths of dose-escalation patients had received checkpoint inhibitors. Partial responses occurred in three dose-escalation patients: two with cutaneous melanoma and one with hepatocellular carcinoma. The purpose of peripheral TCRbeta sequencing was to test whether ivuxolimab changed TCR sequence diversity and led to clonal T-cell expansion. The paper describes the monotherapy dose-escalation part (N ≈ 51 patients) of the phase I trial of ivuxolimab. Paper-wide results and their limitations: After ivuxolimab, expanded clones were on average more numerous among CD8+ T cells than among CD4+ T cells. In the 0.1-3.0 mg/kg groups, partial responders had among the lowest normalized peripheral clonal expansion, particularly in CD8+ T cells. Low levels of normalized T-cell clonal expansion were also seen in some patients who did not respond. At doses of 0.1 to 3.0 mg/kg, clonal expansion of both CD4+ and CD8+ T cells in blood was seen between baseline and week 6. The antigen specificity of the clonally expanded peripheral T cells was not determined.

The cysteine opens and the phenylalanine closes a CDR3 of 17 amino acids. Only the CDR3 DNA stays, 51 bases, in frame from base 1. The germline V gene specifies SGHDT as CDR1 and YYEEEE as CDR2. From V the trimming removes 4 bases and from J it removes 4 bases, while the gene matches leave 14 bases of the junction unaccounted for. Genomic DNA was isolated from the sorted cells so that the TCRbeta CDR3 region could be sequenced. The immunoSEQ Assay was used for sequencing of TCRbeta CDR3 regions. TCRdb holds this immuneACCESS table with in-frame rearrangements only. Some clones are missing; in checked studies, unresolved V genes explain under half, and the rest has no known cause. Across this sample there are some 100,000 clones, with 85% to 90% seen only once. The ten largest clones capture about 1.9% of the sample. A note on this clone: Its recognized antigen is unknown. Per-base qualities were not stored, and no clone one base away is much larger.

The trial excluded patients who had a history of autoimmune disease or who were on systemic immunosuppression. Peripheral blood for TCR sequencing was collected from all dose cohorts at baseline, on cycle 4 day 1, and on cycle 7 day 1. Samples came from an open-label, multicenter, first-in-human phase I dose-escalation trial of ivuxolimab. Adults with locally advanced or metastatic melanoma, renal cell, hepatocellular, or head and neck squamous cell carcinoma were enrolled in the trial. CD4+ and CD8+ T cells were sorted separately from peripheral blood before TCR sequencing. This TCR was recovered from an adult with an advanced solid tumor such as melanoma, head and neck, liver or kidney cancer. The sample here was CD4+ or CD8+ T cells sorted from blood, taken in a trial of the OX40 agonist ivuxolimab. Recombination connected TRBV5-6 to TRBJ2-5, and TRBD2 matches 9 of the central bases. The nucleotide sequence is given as TGTGCCAGCAGCCCATATTTAGCGGGAGTAACGGGAGAGACCCAGTACTTC. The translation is CASSPYLAGVTGETQYF.